The TCR beta chain under discussion was sequenced for a study of blood T cell repertoires in COVID-19. Original handling: From reference gene primer amplification, estimates of nucleated cell counts were derived. Using immunoSEQ multiplex PCR, the repertoire was profiled, and TCRdb retains in-frame clones only, with some absent. Clone size and V and J calls were adopted from that table, with D and trimming inferred from the DNA. The sample shows 300,000 to 350,000 clones, 87% of them seen only once. CDR1 and CDR2 from the germline V gene are LGHNA and YSLEER. Deletions cut 1 base from V and 7 bases from J, with 13 bases between. The CDR3 is 15 amino acids. The participants were between roughly 18 and 89 years old and came from under 25 US areas. Participants had their cohort set by participant-reported clinical history.

The sequencing sample was made of PBMCs or T cells enriched from blood (not recorded which). The V gene is TRBV4-3, the J gene TRBJ1-4; D is possibly TRBD1 (6 bases). The sequence came from a woman in her late teens or twenties who had recovered from COVID-19. The chain's CDR3 is CASSQVSRGFEKLFF. The CDR3 DNA reads TGCGCCAGCAGCCAAGTCTCCAGGGGATTTGAAAAACTGTTTTTT.